A selection of T cell receptor beta chains follows, all from one sample in a study of molecular identifiers for immune sequencing clone quantification. TCRdb re-analysed the PCR reads in MiXCR, keeping a single row per CDR3 protein. The data contain 490,000 or so distinct CDR3 sequences, about 25% of them singletons. Sequencing was performed on naive CD8+ T cells from blood, with Jurkat cell RNA spiked in. The receptors were sampled from a human donor in good health. Some libraries in this study had Jurkat cell RNA spiked in. Both conserved end residues are part of each CDR3. A D gene is named only where the DNA matches it firmly. The size of a clone is reported for some rows only, either as once, few or many, or as a class for expanded clones.

clone size: many; D gene: TRBD1; J gene: TRBJ2-7; V gene: TRBV20-1; CDR3 DNA: TGCAGTGCTAGCTCAGGACAGGGGGTTTACGAGCAGTACTTC; CDR3 protein: CSASSGQGVYEQYF
clone size: few; D gene: NA; J gene: TRBJ2-1; V gene: TRBV7-9; CDR3 DNA: TGTGCCAGCAGCTTAAGAGCGGGTCCTTACAATGAGCAGTTCTTC; CDR3 protein: CASSLRAGPYNEQFF
clone size: NA; D gene: NA; J gene: TRBJ2-5; V gene: TRBV27; CDR3 DNA: TGTGCCAGCAGTCGCAACAGTGTTTCCTGGGGATCCCAAGAGACCCAGTACTTC; CDR3 protein: CASSRNSVSWGSQETQYF
clone size: NA; D gene: NA; J gene: TRBJ2-5; V gene: TRBV11-2; CDR3 DNA: TGTGCCAGCAGCTTAGACGGTGCAGCCATCCAAGAGACCCAGTACTTC; CDR3 protein: CASSLDGAAIQETQYF
clone size: many; D gene: TRBD2; J gene: TRBJ2-5; V gene: TRBV7-9; CDR3 DNA: TGTGCCAGCAGCCCCGCCACTAGCGGCTACGGGCAGACCCAGTACTTC; CDR3 protein: CASSPATSGYGQTQYF
clone size: NA; D gene: NA; J gene: TRBJ2-5; V gene: TRBV27; CDR3 DNA: TGTGCCAGCGGTGGGCTGGAGACCCAGTACTTC; CDR3 protein: CASGGLETQYF
clone size: NA; D gene: TRBD2; J gene: TRBJ2-3; V gene: TRBV27; CDR3 DNA: TGTGCCAGCAGTTTACTAGCGGGCACAAAATATGTTAGTACAGATACGCAGTATTTT; CDR3 protein: CASSLLAGTKYVSTDTQYF
clone size: few; D gene: NA; J gene: TRBJ2-1; V gene: TRBV12-3/TRBV12-4; CDR3 DNA: TGTGCCAGCAGTTTGTTGGGTCGTTCTGACAATGAGCAGTTCTTC; CDR3 protein: CASSLLGRSDNEQFF
clone size: few; D gene: NA; J gene: TRBJ1-1; V gene: TRBV7-9; CDR3 DNA: TGTGCCAGCAGCCCCCCGGACTTTCAGACCATGGGGTTCTTT; CDR3 protein: CASSPPDFQTMGFF
clone size: NA; D gene: NA; J gene: TRBJ2-1; V gene: TRBV13; CDR3 DNA: TGTGCCAGCAGCTTAGGTCTTGACATTTACAATGAGCAGTTCTTC; CDR3 protein: CASSLGLDIYNEQFF
clone size: few; D gene: NA; J gene: TRBJ2-3; V gene: TRBV19; CDR3 DNA: TGTGCCAGTAGTCCCAATGTGGGCGCAGATACGCAGTATTTT; CDR3 protein: CASSPNVGADTQYF
clone size: many; D gene: NA; J gene: TRBJ1-5; V gene: TRBV4-3; CDR3 DNA: TGCGCCAGCAGCCAAGATCTGTCAGGGAATCAGCCCCAGCATTTT; CDR3 protein: CASSQDLSGNQPQHF
clone size: few; D gene: NA; J gene: TRBJ2-3; V gene: TRBV15; CDR3 DNA: TGTGCCACCAGCAGAGAAGAGATTGGATCCTTCACAGATACGCAGTATTTT; CDR3 protein: CATSREEIGSFTDTQYF
clone size: NA; D gene: NA; J gene: TRBJ2-5; V gene: TRBV9; CDR3 DNA: TGTGCCAGCAGCGGTACGACCCAAGAGACCCAGTACTTC; CDR3 protein: CASSGTTQETQYF
clone size: many; D gene: NA; J gene: TRBJ2-7; V gene: TRBV14; CDR3 DNA: TGTGCCAGCAGCCATATTCCCGTATCCGAGCAGTACTTC; CDR3 protein: CASSHIPVSEQYF
clone size: few; D gene: NA; J gene: TRBJ1-1; V gene: TRBV27; CDR3 DNA: TGTGCCAGCAGTTCCGGTTGGGGTACGTACACTGAAGCTTTCTTT; CDR3 protein: CASSSGWGTYTEAFF
clone size: few; D gene: TRBD1; J gene: TRBJ1-3; V gene: TRBV5-3; CDR3 DNA: TGTGCCAGCAGCTTGGCACAGGGGGCGGTTGGAAACACCATATATTTT; CDR3 protein: CASSLAQGAVGNTIYF
clone size: few; D gene: NA; J gene: TRBJ2-7; V gene: TRBV4-3; CDR3 DNA: TGCGCCAGCAGCCAAGCCCACGGGGGCGTGAGATACGAGCAGTACTTC; CDR3 protein: CASSQAHGGVRYEQYF
clone size: NA; D gene: TRBD2; J gene: TRBJ2-1; V gene: TRBV27; CDR3 DNA: TGTGCCAGCAGTTTATCGGGCGGGGGTGCCTACAATGAGCAGTTCTTC; CDR3 protein: CASSLSGGGAYNEQFF
clone size: NA; D gene: NA; J gene: TRBJ1-5; V gene: TRBV19; CDR3 DNA: TGTGCCAGTAGTATAGGCTATGTGGGGGGGCGAGTGCCCCAGCATTTT; CDR3 protein: CASSIGYVGGRVPQHF
clone size: NA; D gene: NA; J gene: TRBJ2-4; V gene: TRBV28; CDR3 DNA: TGTGCCAACAGTTTAAGGTCGAACATTCAGTACTTC; CDR3 protein: CANSLRSNIQYF
clone size: NA; D gene: TRBD2; J gene: TRBJ2-1; V gene: TRBV24-1; CDR3 DNA: TGTGCCACCAGTGACTCTGGGACTAGCGGATTCTACAATGAGCAGTTCTTC; CDR3 protein: CATSDSGTSGFYNEQFF
clone size: NA; D gene: TRBD2; J gene: TRBJ2-2; V gene: TRBV27; CDR3 DNA: TGTGCCAGCATTGAGACTAGCGGGACCCCGAACACCGGGGAGCTGTTTTTT; CDR3 protein: CASIETSGTPNTGELFF
clone size: NA; D gene: NA; J gene: TRBJ1-4; V gene: TRBV13; CDR3 DNA: TGTGCCAGCAGCTTCGGACAGATACAAAATGAAAAACTGTTTTTT; CDR3 protein: CASSFGQIQNEKLFF
clone size: many; D gene: NA; J gene: TRBJ2-1; V gene: TRBV4-3; CDR3 DNA: TGCGCCAGCAGCCAAGGGCTTCCAACCTACAATGAGCAGTTCTTC; CDR3 protein: CASSQGLPTYNEQFF
clone size: NA; D gene: TRBD2; J gene: TRBJ2-7; V gene: TRBV27; CDR3 DNA: TGTGCCAGCAGTTCATCCGTCCCTAGCGGGAGTGGATACGAGCAGTACTTC; CDR3 protein: CASSSSVPSGSGYEQYF